This T cell receptor (beta chain) emerged from a study of shared clonotypes between healthy human individuals. TCRdb keeps only in-frame clones here, not all; method: immunoSEQ multiplex PCR. The sample has roughly 500,000 clones, 95% to 97% seen once; the top ten hold nearly 0.065%. The CDR3 covers 14 residues. V lost 6 bases and J lost 1; bases outside the gene matches: 5. CDR1 is MDHEN, CDR2 SYDVKM, per germline. Material: naive CD4+ T cells sorted from blood. Subset in this sample: CD45RA+ positively selected. The J gene is TRBJ2-7, the V gene TRBV28; 8 positions match TRBD2. This clonotype was sampled from a woman in her twenties or thirties in good health. CDR3 sequence (DNA): TGTGCCAGCAGCGTAGCGGGACCTTCCTACGAGCAGTACTTC. Translation: CASSVAGPSYEQYF.